Below, 3 T cell receptor beta chains from the same sample are listed, as sequenced in a study of spatial heterogeneity in lung cancer. A single record per CDR3 protein comes from TCRdb applying MiXCR to the 5' RACE reads. This sample has a few thousand distinct CDR3 sequences, with under 3.5% found just once. The time point: sample taken at primary tumor resection. The sample was lung tissue, taken at surgery. The source is a human donor with early-stage non-small cell lung cancer.

This clonotype is labeled medium-sized. The library was built for alpha chains, so this beta chain is an off-target read and its size means little. The chain recombines TRBV27 with TRBJ1-5; the D gene is possibly TRBD1 (5 bases). CDR3 size: 14 residues. In germline, CDR1 is MNHEY, CDR2 SMNVEV (reference sequence). V shed 3 bases and J shed 5 bases, with 11 bases lying between them. The CDR3 spells CASSFSGADQPQHF. The CDR3 DNA reads as TGTGCCAGCAGTTTTTCTGGGGCGGATCAGCCCCAGCATTTT.

On this clonotype itself: This beta chain is off target for a library built for alpha chains, so its abundance means little. The V gene is TRBV30, the J gene TRBJ2-7; 8 bases are a match to TRBD1. Germline lookup yields CDR1 GTSNPN and CDR2 SVGIG (reference sequence). After removal of 4 bases from V and 4 bases from J, the junction contained 3 bases not matched to a gene. CDR3 length: 12 amino acids. The CDR3 DNA follows: TGTGCCTGGAAAGACAGGGGTTACGAGCAGTACTTC. Residues: CAWKDRGYEQYF.

This clonotype is labeled as medium-sized. Because the library targeted alpha chains, this beta chain is an off-target read whose size means little. The chain combines TRBV7-8 with TRBJ1-1; 7 positions agree with TRBD1. The CDR3 spans 13 residues. CDR1 and CDR2 from the germline V gene are SGHVS and FQNEAQ. The V and J ends lost 7 bases and 6 bases, in that order; junction bases with no gene match: 8. CDR3 sequence: CASNRGVGPEAFF. The CDR3 nucleotides are TGTGCCAGCAACAGGGGAGTAGGACCTGAAGCTTTCTTT.